This T cell receptor beta chain was captured in a study of beta chain features in type 1 diabetes. About the research overall: Analysis included 95 million to 140 million sorted cells drawn from all samples. Overall study results and limits: The study found that naive, central memory and Treg TCRB repertoires appeared more similar in patients than in healthy donors. PCR, the amplification step, might favor shorter templates, equally in patients and controls. TCRB CDR3s were moderately but significantly shorter in Type 1 diabetes patients in all four CD4+ subsets.

This CDR3 is 14 amino acids long. Germline V CDR1 and CDR2: SGHRS, YFSETQ. Trimming pared 1 base from V and 9 bases from J, leaving 11 bases between. Central memory, naive, regulatory and stem cell-like memory CD4+ cells were sorted by CD45RO/CCR7/CD25/CD127/CD95/CD27. Sequencing targeted expressed TCRB transcripts, as all isolated RNA had been reverse transcribed. This table comes from immunoSEQ multiplex PCR, and its TCRdb copy is limited to in-frame clones, with some not included. This table holds some 140,000 clones, 9% found once. Note on this clone: Its cognate antigen is unknown.

Sequencing was performed on central memory CD4+ T cells from blood. This chain links TRBV5-1 with TRBJ1-6, with D possibly matching TRBD1 (5 bases). The clonotype comes from a man younger than 40 with type 1 diabetes. The DNA of the CDR3 is TGCGCCAGCAGCTTGTCGGGGACTACTTCACCCCTCCACTTT. Translated: CASSLSGTTSPLHF.